This record looks at one T cell receptor beta chain sequence and its context. Here immunoSEQ multiplex PCR was the method, and the copy in TCRdb shows in-frame clones only, minus some. Here the sample spans under 100,000 clones, just under 95% being singletons. This entry comes from a study of OX40 agonist ivuxolimab in advanced cancers. Study-level information: Patient treatment consisted of intravenous ivuxolimab administration every 2 weeks at 0.01 to 10 mg/kg.

The V gene's germline CDR1 is LNHNV and CDR2 YYDKDF (reference sequence). The V and J ends lost 1 base and 7 bases respectively, with 8 bases between them. CDR3 length: 13 residues. Material: CD4+ or CD8+ T cells sorted from blood, obtained in a trial of the OX40 agonist ivuxolimab. The receptor comes from an adult with an advanced solid tumor such as melanoma, head and neck, liver or kidney cancer. The chain recombines TRBV15 with TRBJ1-5, with D possibly matching TRBD1 (5 bases). The CDR3, as DNA: TGTGCCACCAGCAGAGGGTGGGGGCAGCCCCAGCATTTT. The encoded protein is CATSRGWGQPQHF.